The text below deals with one T cell receptor beta chain. The data were taken from a study of blood T cell repertoires in COVID-19. Study background: Sites across the United States, Italy and Spain contributed samples from acute and convalescent COVID-19.

Germline assignment: CDR1 LNHNV and CDR2 YYDKDF (reference sequence). The ends were cut back, 3 bases at V and 3 bases at J, with 8 bases in the middle. The CDR3 is 13 amino acids. The table came from immunoSEQ multiplex PCR; TCRdb's copy has only in-frame clones and leaves some out. Of approximately 210,000 clones detected, over 70% appear once; the ten largest clones hold less than 3.5%. The V and J genes are TRBV15 and TRBJ1-1; D is perhaps TRBD1 (5 bases). Input material: peripheral blood. This receptor was obtained from a man aged 50 to 60 with active or convalescent COVID-19. The CDR3 region has the DNA TGTGCCACCAGCAGTCAAGGGGACACTGAAGCTTTCTTT. Its protein product is CATSSQGDTEAFF.